These 15 T cell receptor beta chains share one sample of origin, sequenced in a study of blood T cells in healthy people across ages. A J-beta primer mix and a sample-barcoded 5' primer were used in a second PCR of about 7 to 12 cycles. TCRdb redid the calling of the 5' RACE reads with MiXCR, one entry per CDR3 protein. The profile shows 1.5 million to 2 million distinct CDR3 sequences, about 31% of them singletons. The specimen was blood. The source is a woman in her twenties or thirties in good health.

This clonotype was seen more than once but under ten times. This rearrangement joins TRBV20-1 to TRBJ2-1, with 7 nucleotides matching TRBD2. This CDR3 region has 15 residues. V lost 0 bases to trimming and J lost 6 bases; unmatched junction nucleotides: 8. Germline lookup yields CDR1 DFQATT and CDR2 SNEGSKA (reference sequence). This CDR3 is CSARESAGARNEQFF. The CDR3 nucleotides are TGCAGTGCTAGAGAGAGCGCGGGAGCTCGCAATGAGCAGTTCTTC.

This clonotype was seen more than once but under ten times. This chain connects TRBV4-1 to TRBJ2-5; 8 bases map to TRBD2. The J call is in doubt because the DNA end fits TRBJ2-7 better. Per the germline V gene, CDR1 is MGHRA and CDR2 is YSYEKL. The CDR3 runs to 16 residues. This CDR3 reads CASSHTKAGTSYEQYF. The DNA of the CDR3 is TGCGCCAGCAGCCATACTAAAGCCGGGACTAGCTACGAGCAGTACTTC.

The chain is built from TRBV27 and TRBJ1-2, with D perhaps TRBD1 (6 bases). Deletions cut 6 bases from V and 5 bases from J, with 16 bases between. CDR1 is MNHEY, CDR2 SMNVEV, per germline (reference sequence). The CDR3 has 14 amino acids. The CDR3 loop reads CASRKRGGAYGYTF. The CDR3 bases are TGTGCCAGCAGAAAGAGGGGGGGCGCTTATGGCTACACCTTC.

The chain has TRBV20-1 and TRBJ2-3; D possibly corresponds to TRBD2 (6 bases). Germline V CDR1 and CDR2: DFQATT, SNEGSKA (reference sequence). Trimming took 1 base from V and 6 from J, leaving 17 bases between them. The CDR3 is 15 amino acids. The CDR3: CSARGGGTLDDTQYF. The CDR3, as DNA: TGCAGTGCTAGAGGTGGCGGGACGCTCGACGATACGCAGTATTTT.

This clonotype appeared many times. The CDR3 DNA sequence: TGCGCCAGCAGCCTGCTGGACAGTTACTACGAGCAGTACTTC. Amino acid sequence: CASSLLDSYYEQYF. The chain combines TRBV5-1 with TRBJ2-7; D might be TRBD1 (6 bases). V shed 4 bases and J shed 3 bases, with 14 bases lying between them. Germline V gene data show CDR1 as SGHRS and CDR2 as YFSETQ. The CDR3 runs to 14 residues.

The V call is TRBV5-5, the J call TRBJ1-1; D is perhaps TRBD1 (6 bases). V lost 1 base, J lost 5 bases, and 12 bases lay in between. The CDR3 runs 14 residues. Germline CDR1 SGHKS, CDR2 YYEKEE (reference sequence). The CDR3 spells CASSLFPGATEAFF. As DNA, the CDR3 is TGTGCCAGCAGCTTGTTTCCGGGGGCAACTGAAGCTTTCTTT.

The chain joins TRBV12-3 or TRBV12-4 to TRBJ1-2; D perhaps matches TRBD1 (6 bases). CDR3 length equals 13 residues. V was pared by 3 bases and J by 7 bases, with 12 bases between. CDR3 region: CASSFNRASGYTF. The CDR3 DNA is TGTGCCAGCAGTTTCAACAGGGCTTCTGGCTACACCTTC.

This clonotype was observed a handful of times. The chain couples TRBV7-9 to TRBJ1-6; D not certain. The germline CDR1 and CDR2 sequences are SEHNR and FQNEAQ (reference sequence). V gave up 5 bases and J gave up 3 bases, with 11 bases separating them. This CDR3 spans 15 amino acids. CDR3 coding DNA: TGTGCCAGCAGCCTCCACAGTGACTATAATTCACCCCTCCACTTT. This translates into CASSLHSDYNSPLHF.

The gene calls are TRBV20-1 and TRBJ2-2; no clear D. Germline values: CDR1 DFQATT, CDR2 SNEGSKA (reference sequence). The CDR3 sequence is 11 residues long. Trimming removed 7 bases from V and 5 bases from J, with 8 bases in between. CDR3 sequence: CSVSRTGELFF. The CDR3 coding sequence is TGCAGTGTATCCAGGACCGGGGAGCTGTTTTTT.

V gene TRBV25-1 combines with J gene TRBJ1-6; no firm D call. The CDR3 is 13 residues long. Trimming cost V 3 bases and J 9 bases, with 9 bases left between them. Germline V lookup: CDR1 MGHDK, CDR2 SYGVNS. CDR3 DNA: TGTGCCAGCAGTGAGTTACATCGTTCACCCCTCCACTTT. It yields the protein CASSELHRSPLHF.

This rearrangement joins TRBV20-1 to TRBJ2-7, with D perhaps matching TRBD2 (8 bases). From germline, CDR1 is DFQATT and CDR2 SNEGSKA (reference sequence). The CDR3 contains 18 residues. V lost 3 bases and J lost 1, with 25 bases in between. Written as DNA, the CDR3 is TGCAGTGCTAGGGCGGGGGGACAGACAGACTATCCGTCCTACGAGCAGTACTTC. This gives the protein CSARAGGQTDYPSYEQYF.

V is TRBV6-5 and J is TRBJ2-3; the D gene could be TRBD1 or TRBD2 (5 bases each). Germline CDR1 and CDR2: MNHEY and SVGAGI. Trimming left V 4 bases short and J 14 bases short, with 16 bases between. The CDR3 spans 12 residues. CDR3 region: CASSSRTGARYF. CDR3 DNA sequence: TGTGCCAGCAGTTCCCGGACTGGGGCACGGTATTTT.

This clonotype appeared a few times. J is TRBJ2-1 and V is TRBV18, with a weak D call TRBD1 (6 bases). In germline, CDR1 is KGHSH, CDR2 LQKENI. Between the trimmed V and J ends, which lost 3 bases and 7 bases, there was a span of 16 bases. The CDR3 length is 15 residues. The CDR3 DNA reads as TGTGCCAGCTCACCCCCGGCAACAGGGCGGAATGAGCAGTTCTTC. Encoded protein: CASSPPATGRNEQFF.

This clonotype has only a few counts. The CDR3 region has the DNA TGTGCCAGCAGGCGGAGCGTGACAGGGGGCGAGGCAGATACGCAGTATTTT. Translating it yields CASRRSVTGGEADTQYF. This sequence joins TRBV2 and TRBJ2-3; 10 bases fit TRBD1. This CDR3 contains 17 residues. V lost 6 bases and J lost 4; bases outside the gene matches: 13. Germline-derived CDR1 and CDR2 are SNHLY and FYNNEI.

This clonotype was seen a handful of times. The chain carries TRBV5-5 and TRBJ2-6; tentatively, D is TRBD1 (6 bases). Germline assignment: CDR1 SGHKS and CDR2 YYEKEE (reference sequence). Trimming removed 3 bases at V and 0 bases at J, with 16 bases between. CDR3 length equals 18 residues. The CDR3 region has the DNA TGTGCCAGCAGCTCGGCCCCCAGGGGCCTCTCTGGGGCCAACGTCCTGACTTTC. This gives the protein CASSSAPRGLSGANVLTF.